The 31 T cell receptor beta chains below come from one sample, sequenced in a study of beta chain features in type 1 diabetes. The whole isolated RNA underwent reverse transcription, so sequencing captured expressed TCRB transcripts. Libraries were prepared by immunoSEQ multiplex PCR; TCRdb keeps only in-frame clonotypes and omits some of them. The sample includes about 340,000 clones, roughly 12% of them seen just once. No cognate antigen is known for these TCRs. Findings of the study overall: In every one of the four CD4+ subsets, TCRB CDR3s were moderately but significantly shorter in Type 1 diabetes patients.

Sequencing used naive CD4+ T cells from blood. The receptors shown here come from a woman under 30 with type 1 diabetes.

The CDR3 here is CASSPYRQGGYTF. For the CDR3, the DNA is TGTGCCAGCAGCCCCTACAGGCAGGGTGGCTACACCTTC. This sequence joins TRBV7-9 and TRBJ1-2; D is perhaps TRBD1 (5 bases). V shed 5 bases and J shed 7 bases, with 14 bases lying between them. CDR1 is SEHNR and CDR2 is FQNEAQ in the germline V gene (reference sequence). CDR3 length: 13 amino acids.

This clone was seen ten or more times. The rearrangement links TRBV7-9 to TRBJ1-1; D call uncertain. CDR1 and CDR2 (germline): SEHNR, FQNEAQ (reference sequence). The CDR3 runs to 11 residues. V lost 7 bases and J lost 1, with 4 bases in between. The CDR3, as DNA: TGTGCCAGCACCAGGAACACTGAAGCTTTCTTT. This gives the protein CASTRNTEAFF.

The chain is built from TRBV7-9 and TRBJ2-1, with TRBD1 identical over 10 bases. The CDR3 consists of 16 residues. The germline V gene has CDR1 SEHNR and CDR2 FQNEAQ (reference sequence). J was trimmed by 6 bases and V by 5 bases; bases with no gene match: 10. CDR3 in amino acids: CASSLPPGQGRNEQFF. The CDR3 DNA reads TGTGCCAGCAGCCTACCACCGGGACAGGGGCGCAATGAGCAGTTCTTC.

This chain uses TRBV27 with TRBJ1-1, with 8 bases identical to TRBD1. The CDR3 runs to 15 residues. The junction had 4 bases not matched to a gene; V was cut back by 2 bases and J by 2 bases. Germline CDR1 reads MNHEY; CDR2 reads SMNVEV (reference sequence). CDR3 sequence reads: CASSLLGTGNTEAFF. CDR3 DNA sequence: TGTGCCAGCAGTTTACTGGGGACAGGAAACACTGAAGCTTTCTTT.

This clone was counted a few times. The chain links TRBV25-1 to TRBJ1-1; D is ambiguous. From germline, CDR1 is MGHDK and CDR2 SYGVNS. CDR3 length: 15 residues. With 2 bases removed from V and 3 bases from J, the gap between germline ends came to 13 bases. The CDR3 bases are TGTGCCAGCAGTGAAAGGGAGGACTATTACACTGAAGCTTTCTTT. Amino acids: CASSEREDYYTEAFF.

This clone was seen more than once but under ten times. The chain employs TRBV7-2 and TRBJ2-3; TRBD1 aligns across 7 bases. The CDR3 extends over 13 amino acids. CDR1 and CDR2 (germline): SGHTA, FQGNSA. Trimming removed 5 bases from V and 5 bases from J; junction bases left unmatched: 4. The CDR3 here is CASSIDREDTQYF. The CDR3 DNA reads as TGTGCCAGCAGCATAGACAGGGAAGATACGCAGTATTTT.

The V gene is TRBV18, the J gene TRBJ2-7; TRBD2 aligns across 9 bases. The CDR3 length is 14 residues. Germline values: CDR1 KGHSH, CDR2 LQKENI. V shed 3 bases and J 5 bases; nucleotides not matched to a gene: 5. CDR3 DNA: TGTGCCAGCTCACCCCCGGGACTAGCCCACGAGCAGTACTTC. As protein: CASSPPGLAHEQYF.

V usage is TRBV5-1 and J usage is TRBJ2-1, with 11 positions matching TRBD1. V dropped 2 bases and J dropped 9; count of bases not matched to a gene: 7. The CDR3 totals 15 residues. The germline V gene has CDR1 SGHRS and CDR2 YFSETQ. CDR3 sequence (DNA): TGCGCCAGCAGCTTAAGGACAGGGGGCGGAGCTGAGCAGTTCTTC. Translated, it gives CASSLRTGGGAEQFF.

The chain employs TRBV28 and TRBJ1-5; TRBD1 agrees at 7 bases. The CDR3 is made up of 13 amino acids. Germline trimming cut 6 bases from V and 3 bases from J; bases unmatched to any gene: 2. Germline V gives CDR1 MDHEN, CDR2 SYDVKM. CDR3 in amino acids: CASRGQINQPQHF. For the CDR3, the DNA is TGTGCCAGCAGGGGACAGATCAATCAGCCCCAGCATTTT.

The chain uses TRBV28 and TRBJ2-7; D remains ambiguous. The CDR3 totals 13 residues. With 1 base removed from V and 0 bases from J, the gap between germline ends came to 4 bases. Per the germline V gene, CDR1 is MDHEN and CDR2 is SYDVKM. The DNA for the CDR3 is TGTGCCAGCAGTTTATCTAGCTCCTACGAGCAGTACGTC. Protein product: CASSLSSSYEQYV.

The rearrangement joins TRBV5-4 to TRBJ2-2, with 11 bases fitting TRBD2. Germline CDR1 is SGHNT and CDR2 is YYREEE (reference sequence). The CDR3 runs to 15 residues. V shed 2 bases and J 7 bases; nucleotides not matched to a gene: 4. The DNA of the CDR3 is TGTGCCAGCAGCTTACTAGCGGGAGAAGTCGGGGAGCTGTTTTTT. This sequence encodes CASSLLAGEVGELFF.

This clone showed up just a few times. V and J are TRBV18 and TRBJ2-5, with D maybe TRBD2 (6 bases). Trimming took 3 bases from V and 4 from J, leaving 15 bases between them. This CDR3 region has 15 residues. Germline values: CDR1 KGHSH, CDR2 LQKENI. CDR3 amino acids: CASSPSGPRGETQYF. The CDR3 DNA follows: TGTGCCAGCTCACCCTCGGGACCGCGGGGAGAGACCCAGTACTTC.

The V call is TRBV28, the J call TRBJ2-2, with TRBD2 as a possible D gene (5 bases). The CDR3 runs to 14 residues. CDR1 and CDR2 (germline): MDHEN, SYDVKM. Trimming left V 3 bases short and J 6 bases short, with 11 bases between. CDR3 in amino acids: CASSLDSAAGELFF. The CDR3 nucleotides are TGTGCCAGCAGTTTGGACTCGGCGGCCGGGGAGCTGTTTTTT.

This clone was seen a handful of times. The rearrangement joins TRBV19 to TRBJ1-1; tentative D call: TRBD1 (6 bases). The CDR3 spans 12 residues. The ends were cut back, 8 bases at V and 1 base at J, with 8 bases in the middle. The germline gives CDR1 LNHDA, CDR2 SQIVND (reference sequence). The CDR3 protein is CASGRGNTEAFF. The CDR3 DNA reads as TGTGCCAGTGGCAGGGGGAACACTGAAGCTTTCTTT.

This clone was found a few times. The chain has TRBV7-2 and TRBJ1-5; D is perhaps TRBD1 (6 bases). CDR3 length equals 14 residues. Trimming shortened V by 10 bases and J by 0 bases, and 13 bases separated the two germline ends. The germline V gene has CDR1 SGHTA and CDR2 FQGNSA. CDR3 in amino acids: CATGTIDSNQPQHF. The CDR3 nucleotides read TGTGCCACCGGGACAATAGATAGCAATCAGCCCCAGCATTTT.

This clone was detected only a few times. The CDR3 region has the DNA TGTGCCAGCAGCGCACGACAGGGAGATGGCTACACCTTC. This encodes CASSARQGDGYTF. The genes are TRBV7-9 and TRBJ1-2; 7 bases agree with TRBD1. The germline CDR1 and CDR2 sequences are SEHNR and FQNEAQ (reference sequence). This CDR3 is built from 13 residues. V gave up 5 bases and J gave up 6 bases; unmatched junction bases: 6. The full variable domain, in which reference TRBV7-9 and TRBJ1-2 provide the parts outside the CDR3, is DTGVSQNPRHKITKRGQNVTFRCDPISEHNRLYWYRQTLGQGPEFLTYFQNEAQLEKSRLLSDRFSAERPKGSFSTLEIQRTEQGDSAMYLCASSARQGDGYTFGSGTRLTVV.

This clone was seen a handful of times. The rearrangement links TRBV5-1 to TRBJ2-5; TRBD1 agrees at 7 bases. This CDR3 has 14 amino acids. Germline-derived CDR1 and CDR2 are SGHRS and YFSETQ. J was trimmed by 5 bases and V by 4 bases; bases with no gene match: 8. This chain's CDR3 is CASSLGQVVETQYF. In DNA, the CDR3 is TGCGCCAGCAGCCTCGGACAGGTGGTTGAGACCCAGTACTTC.

A few counts support this clone. J is TRBJ2-5 and V is TRBV10-3, with TRBD2 matching over 8 bases. CDR3 length: 14 residues. Germline lookup yields CDR1 ENHRY and CDR2 SYGVKD. J was trimmed by 1 base and V by 10 bases; bases with no gene match: 8. The CDR3, as DNA: TGTGCCACCCGTACTAGCGGATCCCAAGAGACCCAGTACTTC. This translates into CATRTSGSQETQYF.

This chain connects TRBV7-3 to TRBJ2-1; D gene ambiguous. Per germline, CDR1 SGHTA and CDR2 FQGTGA. The CDR3 consists of 11 residues. V dropped 5 bases and J dropped 10 bases, with 9 bases sitting between them. CDR3: CASSAGVEQFF. The CDR3 DNA is TGTGCCAGCAGCGCCGGAGTCGAGCAGTTCTTC.

This clone came up a few times. The sample has other DNA sequences that encode this CDR3 too. The DNA for the CDR3 is TGTGCCACCAGCAGAGATAGGGGGAGCACAGATACGCAGTATTTT. Translated: CATSRDRGSTDTQYF. The chain uses TRBV15 and TRBJ2-3; TRBD1 is a possible D gene (6 bases). The germline V gene has CDR1 LNHNV and CDR2 YYDKDF (reference sequence). V lost 0 bases and J 0 bases, leaving 7 bases between the germline ends. CDR3 size: 15 residues.

The chain is built from TRBV11-3 and TRBJ2-1; 8 nucleotides line up with TRBD2. Germline CDR1 reads SGHNT; CDR2 reads YENEEA. The CDR3 totals 15 residues. Germline trimming cut 2 bases from V and 4 bases from J; bases unmatched to any gene: 4. The CDR3 region is CASSLRAGDYNEQFF. CDR3 in DNA: TGTGCCAGCAGCTTAAGAGCGGGAGATTACAATGAGCAGTTCTTC. The variable domain in full, with the rest retrieved from reference TRBV11-3 and TRBJ2-1, is EAGVVQSPRYKIIEKKQPVAFWCNPISGHNTLYWYLQNLGQGPELLIRYENEEAVDDSQLPKDRFSAERLKGVDSTLKIQPAELGDSAVYLCASSLRAGDYNEQFFGPGTRLTVL.

CDR3 in DNA: TGTGCCTGGACCCCGGACTGGTACACCGGGGAGCTGTTTTTT. Encoded protein: CAWTPDWYTGELFF. This chain uses TRBV30 with TRBJ2-2, with a possible D match to TRBD2 (5 bases). Trimming stripped 4 bases from V and 3 bases from J, with 12 bases between. The CDR3 extends over 14 amino acids. Germline loops: CDR1 GTSNPN, CDR2 SVGIG (reference sequence). The full variable domain, its missing parts supplied by reference TRBV30 and TRBJ2-2, is SQTIHQWPATLVQPVGSPLSLECTVEGTSNPNLYWYRQAAGRGLQLLFYSVGIGQISSEVPQNLSASRPQDRQFILSSKKLLLSDSGFYLCAWTPDWYTGELFFGEGSRLTVL.

This clone turned up a few times. The chain recombines TRBV4-3 with TRBJ1-1; 7 bases match TRBD1. This CDR3 spans 13 amino acids. V lost 6 bases to trimming and J lost 5 bases; unmatched junction nucleotides: 6. Germline V gene lookup returns CDR1 LGHNA and CDR2 YSLEER. The chain's CDR3 is CASSIAGGTEAFF. The CDR3 nucleotides are TGCGCCAGCAGTATAGCAGGGGGAACTGAAGCTTTCTTT.

The table lists this clone with a few counts. DNA for the CDR3: TGTGCCAGCAGTGCCAGGGGTAACTATGGCTACACCTTC. Its translation: CASSARGNYGYTF. The V and J genes are TRBV2 and TRBJ1-2, with D possibly TRBD1 on 6 matching bases. This CDR3 is 13 amino acids long. In germline, CDR1 is SNHLY, CDR2 FYNNEI. V was pared by 4 bases and J by 1 base, with 7 bases between. The whole variable domain, filled in from reference TRBV2 and TRBJ1-2, reads EPEVTQTPSHQVTQMGQEVILRCVPISNHLYFYWYRQILGQKVEFLVSFYNNEISEKSEIFDDQFSVERPDGSNFTLKIRSTKLEDSAMYFCASSARGNYGYTFGSGTRLTVV.

This clone was recorded a few times. This chain connects TRBV5-1 to TRBJ2-5; 11 nucleotides line up with TRBD2. The CDR3 is made up of 18 amino acids. The V gene's germline CDR1 is SGHRS and CDR2 YFSETQ. V shed 4 bases and J 5 bases; nucleotides not matched to a gene: 16. In DNA form, the CDR3 reads TGCGCCAGCAGCCCGGCGGGCCCTCTAGCGGGAGGACGGGAGACCCAGTACTTC. Translation: CASSPAGPLAGGRETQYF.

This clone was picked up one time. The rearrangement joins TRBV19 to TRBJ2-3, with unresolved D. The CDR3 spans 12 residues. With 6 bases removed from V and 3 bases from J, the gap between germline ends came to 7 bases. The germline V gene has CDR1 LNHDA and CDR2 SQIVND (reference sequence). CDR3 in amino acids: CASSRRTDTQYF. DNA of the CDR3: TGTGCCAGTAGCCGTCGGACAGATACGCAGTATTTT.

This clone appeared a few times. V gene TRBV5-4 combines with J gene TRBJ2-1; 7 nucleotides agree with TRBD2. This CDR3 has 15 residues. Trimming took 4 bases from V and 6 from J; bases not matched to a gene: 10. The germline V gene encodes CDR1 SGHNT and CDR2 YYREEE (reference sequence). This chain's CDR3 is CASSPYGEGTNEQFF. CDR3 DNA: TGTGCCAGCAGCCCTTATGGGGAGGGAACCAATGAGCAGTTCTTC.

This clone was detected only a few times. The chain carries TRBV19 and TRBJ1-5, with D uncertain. The V gene's germline CDR1 is LNHDA and CDR2 SQIVND (reference sequence). Deletions cut 3 bases from V and 6 bases from J, with 12 bases between. This CDR3 spans 14 amino acids. This chain's CDR3 is CASSMGQAGQPQHF. The CDR3 coding sequence is TGTGCCAGTAGTATGGGCCAAGCGGGTCAGCCCCAGCATTTT.

V gene TRBV27 combines with J gene TRBJ1-5; D perhaps matches TRBD1 (6 bases). The CDR3 consists of 14 residues. Germline CDR1 reads MNHEY; CDR2 reads SMNVEV (reference sequence). V was shortened by 6 bases and J by 3 bases, with 12 bases between the two germline ends. The CDR3 DNA sequence: TGTGCCAGCAGGGACAGAAGGGCCAATCAGCCCCAGCATTTT. It codes for CASRDRRANQPQHF.

The chain joins TRBV5-4 to TRBJ1-3; D remains ambiguous. V was clipped by 0 bases and J by 3 bases, with 13 bases between them. The germline V gene encodes CDR1 SGHNT and CDR2 YYREEE (reference sequence). CDR3 length equals 16 residues. The CDR3 DNA is TGTGCCAGCAGCTTGGGCGGGTCCGGGAGTGGAAACACCATATATTTT. Its protein is CASSLGGSGSGNTIYF.

This clone was counted between two and nine times. V usage is TRBV29-1 and J usage is TRBJ1-1, with D perhaps matching TRBD1 (6 bases). CDR3 length: 14 amino acids. CDR1 and CDR2 (germline): SQVTM, ANQGSEA. V was shortened by 7 bases and J by 2 bases, with 17 bases between the two germline ends. In DNA, the CDR3 is TGCAGCGCCGGTGGACAGATCACCAACACTGAAGCTTTCTTT. Translating it yields CSAGGQITNTEAFF.